Following are 8 T cell receptor beta chains from one sample sequenced in a study of blood T cell repertoires in COVID-19. The protocol was immunoSEQ multiplex PCR, while the TCRdb copy is restricted to in-frame clones and leaves out a portion. The table shows 130,000 to 150,000 clones, with approximately 85% occurring only once. The specimen sequenced was peripheral blood. Receptors were obtained from a woman aged 55 to 70 with COVID-19, enrolled during active disease.

The chain has TRBV5-1 and TRBJ2-5; 10 bases line up with TRBD2. The ends lost 1 base at V and 3 bases at J; junction bases unmatched: 3. The CDR3 extends over 15 amino acids. Germline assignment: CDR1 SGHRS and CDR2 YFSETQ. The CDR3 DNA reads as TGCGCCAGCAGCTTGCTGGGACTAGCGAAAGAGACCCAGTACTTC. It codes for CASSLLGLAKETQYF.

This clone was seen a few times. The rearrangement uses TRBV6-5 and TRBJ2-4; 11 bases are shared with TRBD1. Germline CDR1 reads MNHEY; CDR2 reads SVGAGI. CDR3 length: 15 residues. Trimming removed 6 bases from V and 7 bases from J; junction bases left unmatched: 8. The chain's CDR3 is CASSRTGQGVNIQYF. The CDR3 nucleotides read TGTGCCAGCAGCCGCACGGGACAGGGGGTGAACATTCAGTACTTC.

V gene TRBV12-3 or TRBV12-4 combines with J gene TRBJ1-1; unclear D gene. This CDR3 contains 10 residues. Trimming removed 3 bases at V and 8 bases at J, with 4 bases between. This chain's CDR3 is CASSFEEAFF. CDR3 nucleotide sequence: TGTGCCAGCAGTTTCGAGGAAGCTTTCTTT.

By share, this clone counts as medium-sized. The chain carries TRBV3-1 (or the pseudogene TRBV3-2) and TRBJ2-1; D not certain. Germline V CDR1 and CDR2: LGHDT, YNNKEL (reference sequence). Trimming pared 1 base from V and 12 bases from J, leaving 10 bases between. CDR3 size: 12 residues. CDR3: CASSQVSVRQFF. The CDR3 nucleotides read TGTGCCAGCAGCCAAGTATCAGTTCGGCAGTTCTTC.

The chain is built from TRBV10-3 and TRBJ1-5; TRBD1 is a possible D gene (6 bases). CDR1 and CDR2 from the germline V gene are ENHRY and SYGVKD. V lost 0 bases and J lost 5, with 20 bases in between. The CDR3 consists of 18 residues. The DNA for the CDR3 is TGTGCCATCAGTGAGTCTAAAGGGGGGGGCCAGTCGTATCAGCCCCAGCATTTT. Translating gives CAISESKGGGQSYQPQHF.

This clone has just one count. The J gene is TRBJ2-7, the V gene TRBV19, with TRBD1 identical over 9 bases. Germline V lookup: CDR1 LNHDA, CDR2 SQIVND (reference sequence). Losses at the gene ends were 7 bases for V and 1 base for J; bases not matched to a gene: 8. The CDR3 runs 15 residues. CDR3 nucleotides: TGTGCCAGTACCTCTCGGACAGGGGCGTCCTACGAGCAGTACTTC. Translating gives CASTSRTGASYEQYF.

The chain combines TRBV29-1 with TRBJ1-3; D may be TRBD1 (5 bases). Germline loops: CDR1 SQVTM, CDR2 ANQGSEA. V was shortened by 6 bases and J by 4 bases, with 13 bases between the two germline ends. The CDR3 runs 13 residues. The CDR3 region has the DNA TGCAGCGTCTCGGACATGGTCGGAAACACCATATATTTT. Protein sequence: CSVSDMVGNTIYF.

The gene calls are TRBV11-2 and TRBJ2-7; TRBD1 aligns across 7 bases. CDR1 is SGHAT, CDR2 FQNNGV, per germline. This CDR3 spans 15 amino acids. V trimming: 3 bases; J trimming: 3 bases; junction bases outside the gene matches: 8. CDR3 DNA: TGTGCCAGCAGCTTTACAGGGGACCAAGTCTACGAGCAGTACTTC. It codes for CASSFTGDQVYEQYF.